A single sample gave rise to the 21 T cell receptor beta chains below, sequenced in a study of CD8 T cells in Susac syndrome. A quantity of about 0.5 to 1 ug RNA underwent reverse transcription using random hexamers. TCRdb processed the immunoSEQ multiplex PCR reads anew with MiXCR; each CDR3 protein has one entry. The sample contains about 85,000 distinct CDR3 sequences, around 94% of which appear only once. Specimen: CD8+ T cells from PBMCs. All receptors derive from a human donor in good health.

This clonotype was seen only once. The V and J genes are TRBV6-1 and TRBJ2-7; 8 bases are shared with TRBD2. Losses at the gene ends were 6 bases for V and 3 bases for J; bases not matched to a gene: 16. Germline V lookup: CDR1 MNHNS, CDR2 SASEGT. CDR3 size: 17 residues. Written as DNA, the CDR3 is TGTGCCAGCAGCCCCACTATTCAGCGGGGGAGGCTCTACGAGCAGTACGTC. Translation gives CASSPTIQRGRLYEQYV.

This chain connects TRBV12-5 to TRBJ2-7, with D possibly matching TRBD1 (5 bases). CDR1 and CDR2 from the germline V gene are LGHNT and FRNRAP. The V end lost 6 bases, the J end lost 7 bases, and 19 bases lay between the germline ends. This CDR3 spans 14 amino acids. In DNA form, the CDR3 reads TGTGCTAGTGGCCCACCCGACAGAGACGGGGAGCAGTACTTC. Translating it yields CASGPPDRDGEQYF.

The chain combines TRBV4-1 with TRBJ2-2, with TRBD2 as a possible D gene (5 bases). The CDR3 runs to 14 residues. V lost 3 bases, J lost 6 bases, and 11 bases lay in between. From germline, CDR1 is MGHRA and CDR2 YSYEKL. CDR3 loop: CASSHRDSAGELFF. CDR3 coding DNA: TGCGCCAGCAGCCACCGGGATAGCGCCGGGGAGCTGTTTTTT.

The chain combines TRBV9 with TRBJ2-3, with D possibly matching TRBD2 (6 bases). The germline V gene encodes CDR1 SGDLS and CDR2 YYNGEE. V was shortened by 3 bases and J by 2 bases, with 16 bases between the two germline ends. The CDR3 consists of 16 residues. CDR3 region: CASSEPRDSYTDTQYF. The CDR3 bases are TGTGCCAGCAGCGAACCACGGGACTCCTACACAGATACGCAGTATTTT.

The chain has TRBV28 and TRBJ1-1, with a weak D call TRBD1 (5 bases). Germline V gene lookup returns CDR1 MDHEN and CDR2 SYDVKM. V dropped 3 bases and J dropped 3 bases, with 11 bases sitting between them. This CDR3 is built from 14 residues. CDR3 protein: CASSLRGWDTEAFF. In DNA, the CDR3 is TGTGCCAGCAGTTTGAGGGGATGGGACACTGAAGCTTTCTTT.

The rearrangement uses TRBV28 and TRBJ2-7; D may be TRBD1 (6 bases). The germline V gene encodes CDR1 MDHEN and CDR2 SYDVKM. The V end was cut by 4 bases, the J end by 3 bases, with 13 bases between. This CDR3 is 14 amino acids long. The CDR3 spells CASSSSDRNYEQYV. CDR3 bases: TGTGCCAGCAGTTCCTCCGACAGGAACTACGAGCAGTACGTC.

DNA of the CDR3: TGCGCCAGCAGCCAAGATGCGGCAAGCGGGGGAGACTCCTACGAGCAGTACTTC. Its translation: CASSQDAASGGDSYEQYF. The chain carries TRBV4-1 and TRBJ2-7; TRBD2 agrees at 8 bases. Germline CDR1 and CDR2: MGHRA and YSYEKL. V shed 0 bases, J shed 0 bases, and the junction held 10 bases outside the gene matches. This CDR3 has 18 amino acids.

The DNA for the CDR3 is TGCGCCAGCAGCGCCCCTCCGACAGGGTTGAGCACTGAAGCTTTCTTT. Encoded protein: CASSAPPTGLSTEAFF. The chain carries TRBV4-1 and TRBJ1-1, with TRBD1 matching over 7 bases. Unmatched junction bases numbered 13, after V lost 5 bases and J lost 4 bases. Germline CDR1 and CDR2: MGHRA and YSYEKL. CDR3 length: 16 residues.

The chain employs TRBV4-1 and TRBJ2-1; weak D call: TRBD2 (6 bases). CDR1 is MGHRA and CDR2 is YSYEKL in the germline V gene. The length of the CDR3 is 13 residues. Trimming stripped 1 base from V and 8 bases from J, with 9 bases between. Here the CDR3 reads CASSQVGGDEQFF. For the CDR3, the DNA is TGCGCCAGCAGCCAAGTGGGGGGTGATGAGCAGTTCTTC.

The chain couples TRBV6-2 or TRBV6-3 to TRBJ2-7, with 9 bases identical to TRBD2. The germline CDR1 and CDR2 sequences are MNHEY and SVGEGT. The length of the CDR3 is 15 residues. V was pared by 0 bases and J by 5 bases, with 5 bases of the junction left unmatched. CDR3 in amino acids: CASSYSRLAANEQYV. The CDR3 DNA sequence: TGTGCCAGCAGTTACTCGAGACTAGCGGCAAACGAGCAGTACGTC.

The chain joins TRBV6-1 to TRBJ2-7; 8 bases map to TRBD2. The CDR3 loop spans 14 amino acids. Germline V gives CDR1 MNHNS, CDR2 SASEGT. The junction had 4 bases not matched to a gene; V was cut back by 3 bases and J by 3 bases. The CDR3 spells CASSEAGGFYEQYV. The CDR3 region has the DNA TGTGCCAGCAGTGAGGCGGGAGGATTCTACGAGCAGTACGTC.

This chain joins TRBV12-3 or TRBV12-4 and TRBJ2-3, with D unclear. The CDR3 covers 12 residues. V was shortened by 8 bases and J by 0 bases, with 6 bases between the two germline ends. The CDR3: CASDVSTDTQYF. CDR3 in DNA: TGTGCCAGCGACGTCAGCACAGATACGCAGTATTTT.

The chain employs TRBV9 and TRBJ2-5, with D maybe TRBD1 (6 bases). The germline CDR1 and CDR2 sequences are SGDLS and YYNGEE. CDR3 length: 16 residues. The V gene lost 4 bases and the J gene lost 5 bases, with 21 bases spanning the gap. This CDR3 is CASSPQRQGLRETQYF. The DNA for the CDR3 is TGTGCCAGCAGCCCTCAGCGGCAGGGGCTTCGGGAGACCCAGTACTTC. The variable domain in full, with the rest retrieved from reference TRBV9 and TRBJ2-5, is DSGVTQTPKHLITATGQRVTLRCSPRSGDLSVYWYQQSLDQGLQFLIQYYNGEERAKGNILERFSAQQFPDLHSELNLSSLELGDSALYFCASSPQRQGLRETQYFGPGTRLLVL.

The chain carries TRBV7-9 and TRBJ2-1, with D perhaps matching TRBD1 or TRBD2 (6 bases each). Trimming removed 4 bases at V and 6 bases at J, with 10 bases between. In germline, CDR1 is SEHNR, CDR2 FQNEAQ (reference sequence). The CDR3 contains 13 residues. This CDR3 reads CASSWGAFNEQFF. The DNA of the CDR3 is TGTGCCAGCAGCTGGGGGGCGTTCAATGAGCAGTTCTTC.

The chain carries TRBV20-1 and TRBJ2-1; D possibly matches TRBD1 or TRBD2 (5 bases each). Germline V gives CDR1 DFQATT, CDR2 SNEGSKA (reference sequence). Trimming left V 6 bases short and J 5 bases short, with 17 bases between. This CDR3 contains 14 residues. The CDR3 DNA sequence: TGCAGTGCCCCGGGGCCGGTGAACCACAATGAGCAGTTCTTC. Translation: CSAPGPVNHNEQFF.

This rearrangement joins TRBV5-6 to TRBJ1-5, with D tentatively TRBD1 (6 bases). V was clipped by 5 bases and J by 0 bases, with 12 bases between them. CDR1 is SGHDT and CDR2 is YYEEEE in the germline V gene. The CDR3 consists of 15 residues. The CDR3 spells CASSSGVYSNQPQHF. DNA of the CDR3: TGTGCCAGCAGTTCAGGGGTTTATAGCAATCAGCCCCAGCATTTT.

This clonotype appeared once. The chain employs TRBV4-1 and TRBJ2-7; TRBD1 matches at 10 bases. J gave up 4 bases and V 6 bases, and 12 bases lay outside the gene matches. Germline V lookup: CDR1 MGHRA, CDR2 YSYEKL. The CDR3 is made up of 16 amino acids. The CDR3: CASRPTGTGAGYEQYF. In nucleotides, the CDR3 is TGCGCCAGCAGACCCACCGGGACAGGGGCGGGATACGAGCAGTACTTC.

DNA of the CDR3: TGTGCCAGCAGACAAAAGGGGGCTAGCAATCAGCCCCAGCATTTT. Protein: CASRQKGASNQPQHF. The V gene is TRBV6-5, the J gene TRBJ1-5, with TRBD1 identical over 7 bases. This CDR3 has 15 residues. V dropped 6 bases and J dropped 0; count of bases not matched to a gene: 5. Looked up from germline, CDR1 is MNHEY and CDR2 is SVGAGI.

V usage is TRBV4-1 and J usage is TRBJ1-1; D is ambiguous. The length of the CDR3 is 12 residues. The V and J ends lost 1 base and 7 bases respectively, with 7 bases between them. CDR1 and CDR2 from the germline V gene are MGHRA and YSYEKL. Here the CDR3 reads CASSQGTGEAFF. The DNA of the CDR3 is TGCGCCAGCAGCCAAGGGACGGGTGAAGCTTTCTTT.

V gene TRBV4-1 combines with J gene TRBJ1-2; D remains unclear. The V end was cut by 0 bases, the J end by 6 bases, with 8 bases between. CDR1 is MGHRA and CDR2 is YSYEKL in the germline V gene. The CDR3 sequence is 13 residues long. CDR3 amino acids: CASSQDPGDGYTF. DNA of the CDR3: TGCGCCAGCAGCCAAGATCCCGGGGATGGCTACACCTTC.

V gene TRBV7-9 combines with J gene TRBJ2-7; no definite D call. The CDR3 covers 13 residues. Germline CDR1 is SEHNR and CDR2 is FQNEAQ (reference sequence). V was cut by 6 bases and J by 0 bases, with 9 bases left in between. CDR3 coding DNA: TGTGCCAGCAGACCAAGGGACTCCTACGAGCAGTACGTC. Its protein is CASRPRDSYEQYV.